The clone carrying this T cell receptor beta chain is labeled as large. Its antigen is undetermined. The data belong to a study of spatial heterogeneity in lung cancer. Turning to the study itself: Patients with untreated early-stage non-small cell lung cancer, numbering approximately 79, were the donors. Notes on the study in general: Relative to follow-up, resection was when ubiquitous expanded tumor TCRs appeared more in blood.

V lost 4 bases, J lost 4 bases, and 7 bases lay in between. The CDR3 is 13 residues long. Germline loops: CDR1 SGHAT, CDR2 FQNNGV. Time point meaning: blood at routine non-recurrence follow-up after resection. Material for sequencing was whole RNA from tumor, nontumor lung or frozen PBMC, left unsorted. Every cDNA TCR molecule received its own unique molecular identifier. Each CDR3 protein is one row after TCRdb ran MiXCR on the 5' RACE reads. This table holds 3,500 to 4,500 distinct CDR3 sequences, approximately 25% found once. The genes are TRBV11-2 and TRBJ2-2; D uncertain. The source is a male donor with early-stage non-small cell lung cancer. The sequencing used PBMCs, collected at follow-up. Written as DNA, the CDR3 is TGTGCCAGCAGCTCCTCCCCCACCGGGGAGCTGTTTTTT. Its translation is CASSSSPTGELFF.